The 7 T cell receptor beta chains given below trace back to one sample, sequenced in a study of blood T cell repertoires in COVID-19. The assay was immunoSEQ multiplex PCR, and TCRdb's table has in-frame clones only and misses some. The table shows fewer than 500,000 clones, with roughly nine tenths occurring only once. Sequenced input: PBMCs or T cells enriched from blood (not recorded which). These TCRs come from a woman under 30 with acute COVID-19.

The chain carries TRBV2 and TRBJ1-5, with D perhaps TRBD1 (5 bases). The germline CDR1 and CDR2 sequences are SNHLY and FYNNEI. Trimming took 0 bases from V and 7 from J, leaving 7 bases between them. The CDR3 totals 13 residues. In DNA form, the CDR3 reads TGTGCCAGCAGTGAAGCAAGGGGCCAGCCCCAGCATTTT. As protein: CASSEARGQPQHF.

The V gene is TRBV13, the J gene TRBJ2-7; D possibly corresponds to TRBD1 (7 bases). Trimming stripped 5 bases from V and 7 bases from J, with 12 bases between. The CDR3 is 12 amino acids. CDR1 PRHDT and CDR2 FYEKMQ come from the germline V gene (reference sequence). CDR3 nucleotides: TGTGCCAGCAGCCTACAGGGGAGGGAGCAGTACTTC. It is translated as CASSLQGREQYF.

This clone occurred a few times. CDR3 in amino acids: CASSLESSTGGRGYTF. In nucleotides, the CDR3 is TGCGCCAGCAGCTTGGAATCCTCGACAGGGGGCCGGGGCTACACCTTC. The chain has TRBV5-1 and TRBJ1-2; 10 bases align to TRBD1. Per the germline V gene, CDR1 is SGHRS and CDR2 is YFSETQ. The CDR3 totals 16 residues. J gave up 8 bases and V 0 bases, and 10 bases lay outside the gene matches. The full variable domain, completed using reference TRBV5-1 and TRBJ1-2, is KAGVTQTPRYLIKTRGQQVTLSCSPISGHRSVSWYQQTPGQGLQFLFEYFSETQRNKGNFPGRFSGRQFSNSRSEMNVSTLELGDSALYLCASSLESSTGGRGYTFGSGTRLTVV.

The V gene is TRBV19, the J gene TRBJ1-4; D not resolved. The germline V and J ends were trimmed by 6 bases and 5 bases, with 13 bases remaining between them. The V gene's germline CDR1 is LNHDA and CDR2 SQIVND (reference sequence). This CDR3 region has 14 residues. The CDR3 DNA sequence: TGTGCCAGTAGGGAGGCAGCTCCAAATGAAAAACTGTTTTTT. Translated, it gives CASREAAPNEKLFF.

CDR3 loop: CASSLEQNEQFF. CDR3 in DNA: TGTGCCAGCAGCTTAGAACAGAATGAGCAGTTCTTC. The V call is TRBV5-4, the J call TRBJ2-1; D is undetermined. This CDR3 spans 12 amino acids. Germline CDR1 and CDR2: SGHNT and YYREEE (reference sequence). Trimming took 2 bases from V and 7 from J, leaving 7 bases between them. The entire variable domain, with the rest obtained from reference TRBV5-4 and TRBJ2-1, is as follows: ETGVTQSPTHLIKTRGQQVTLRCSSQSGHNTVSWYQQALGQGPQFIFQYYREEENGRGNFPPRFSGLQFPNYSSELNVNALELDDSALYLCASSLEQNEQFFGPGTRLTVL.

This clone has ten or more counts. The genes are TRBV20-1 and TRBJ1-2; 8 bases match TRBD1. With 3 bases clipped from V and 6 bases from J, the junction kept 9 bases outside the gene matches. The germline gives CDR1 DFQATT, CDR2 SNEGSKA (reference sequence). The CDR3 has 14 residues. The CDR3 bases are TGCAGTGCTAGTTATCAGGGGGCGATGGATGGCTACACCTTC. As protein: CSASYQGAMDGYTF.

CDR3 in amino acids: CASSRGQGASGNTIYF. The CDR3, as DNA: TGTGCCAGCAGTCGAGGACAGGGGGCATCTGGAAACACCATATATTTT. The chain employs TRBV11-2 and TRBJ1-3; the match to TRBD1 covers 11 bases. Germline V gene lookup returns CDR1 SGHAT and CDR2 FQNNGV. Losses at the gene ends were 6 bases for V and 1 base for J; bases not matched to a gene: 5. The CDR3 has 16 amino acids.